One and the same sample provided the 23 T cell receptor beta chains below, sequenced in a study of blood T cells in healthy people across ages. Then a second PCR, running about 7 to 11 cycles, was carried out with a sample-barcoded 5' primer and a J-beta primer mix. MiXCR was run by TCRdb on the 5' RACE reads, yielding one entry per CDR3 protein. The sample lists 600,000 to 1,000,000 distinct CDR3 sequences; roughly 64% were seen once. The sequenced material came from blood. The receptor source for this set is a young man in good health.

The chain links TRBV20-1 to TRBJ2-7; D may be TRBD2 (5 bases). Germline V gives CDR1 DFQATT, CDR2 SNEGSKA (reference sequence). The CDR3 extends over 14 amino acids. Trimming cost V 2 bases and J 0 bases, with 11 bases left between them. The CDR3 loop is CSARNPRGSYEQYF. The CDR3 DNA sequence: TGCAGTGCTAGAAACCCCCGGGGCTCCTACGAGCAGTACTTC.

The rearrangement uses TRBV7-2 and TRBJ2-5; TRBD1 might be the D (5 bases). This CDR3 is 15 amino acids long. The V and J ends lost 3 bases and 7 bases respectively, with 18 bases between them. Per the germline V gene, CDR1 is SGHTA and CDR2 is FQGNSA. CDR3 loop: CASSFSGNKRGTQYF. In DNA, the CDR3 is TGTGCCAGCAGCTTTAGTGGAAACAAAAGGGGGACCCAGTACTTC.

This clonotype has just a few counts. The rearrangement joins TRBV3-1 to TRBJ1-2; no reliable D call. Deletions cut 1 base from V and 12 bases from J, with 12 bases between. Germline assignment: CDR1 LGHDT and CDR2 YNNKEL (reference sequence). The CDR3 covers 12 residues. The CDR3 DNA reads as TGTGCCAGCAGCCAAGGGACGGCCGGTGACACCTTC. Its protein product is CASSQGTAGDTF.

Written as DNA, the CDR3 is TGTGCCACCAGTGAAGGGCGAAAGACCCAGTACTTC. Translation gives CATSEGRKTQYF. This chain uses TRBV24-1 with TRBJ2-5; D gene unclear. Germline lookup yields CDR1 KGHDR and CDR2 SFDVKD. The CDR3 runs to 12 residues. Trimming shortened V by 4 bases and J by 6 bases, and 8 bases separated the two germline ends.

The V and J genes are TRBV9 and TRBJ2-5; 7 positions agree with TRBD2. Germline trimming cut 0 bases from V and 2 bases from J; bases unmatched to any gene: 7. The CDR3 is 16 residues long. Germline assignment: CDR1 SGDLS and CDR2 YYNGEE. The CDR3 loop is CASSVGTGGPQETQYF. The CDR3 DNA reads TGTGCCAGCAGCGTAGGAACGGGGGGTCCACAAGAGACCCAGTACTTC.

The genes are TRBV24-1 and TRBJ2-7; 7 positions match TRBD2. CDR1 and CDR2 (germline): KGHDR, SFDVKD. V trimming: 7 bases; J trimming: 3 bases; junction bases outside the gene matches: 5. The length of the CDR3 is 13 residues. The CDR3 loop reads CATSMRGSYEQYF. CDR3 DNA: TGTGCCACCAGCATGCGCGGGAGCTACGAGCAGTACTTC.

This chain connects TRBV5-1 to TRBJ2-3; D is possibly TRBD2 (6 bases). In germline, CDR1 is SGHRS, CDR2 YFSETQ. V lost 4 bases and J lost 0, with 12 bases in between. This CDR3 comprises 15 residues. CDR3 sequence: CASSPRESSTDTQYF. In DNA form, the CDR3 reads TGCGCCAGCAGCCCCCGGGAGAGTAGCACAGATACGCAGTATTTT.

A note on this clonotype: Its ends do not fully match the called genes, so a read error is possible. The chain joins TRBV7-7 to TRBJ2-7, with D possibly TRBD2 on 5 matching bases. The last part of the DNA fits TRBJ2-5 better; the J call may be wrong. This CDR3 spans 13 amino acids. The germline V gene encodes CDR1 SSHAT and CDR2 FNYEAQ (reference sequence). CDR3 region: CASSFGDERTQYF. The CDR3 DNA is TGTGCTAGCAGCTTCGGGGATGAGAGGACCCAGTACTTC.

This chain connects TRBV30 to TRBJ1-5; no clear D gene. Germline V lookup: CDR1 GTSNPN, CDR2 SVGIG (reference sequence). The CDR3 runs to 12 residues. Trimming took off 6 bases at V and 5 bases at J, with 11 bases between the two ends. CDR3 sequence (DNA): TGTGCCTGCGACTGGGGAGATCAGCCCCAGCATTTT. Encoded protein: CACDWGDQPQHF.

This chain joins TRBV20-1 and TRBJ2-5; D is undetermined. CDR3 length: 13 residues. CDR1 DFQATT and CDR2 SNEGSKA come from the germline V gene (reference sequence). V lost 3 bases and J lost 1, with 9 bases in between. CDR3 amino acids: CSASYRSQETQYF. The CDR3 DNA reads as TGCAGTGCTAGTTATAGGTCCCAAGAGACCCAGTACTTC.

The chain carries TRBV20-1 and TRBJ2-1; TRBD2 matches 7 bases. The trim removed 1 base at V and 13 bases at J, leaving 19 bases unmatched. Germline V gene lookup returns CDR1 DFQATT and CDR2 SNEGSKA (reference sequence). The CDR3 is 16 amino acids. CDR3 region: CSARGLLAAFQETQFF. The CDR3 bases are TGCAGTGCTAGAGGTCTCCTAGCGGCTTTCCAAGAGACCCAGTTCTTC.

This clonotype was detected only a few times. The CDR3 loop reads CSAMDWEKLFF. The CDR3 DNA reads as TGCAGTGCTATGGACTGGGAAAAACTGTTTTTT. The V and J genes are TRBV20-1 and TRBJ1-4; no definite D call. Germline lookup yields CDR1 DFQATT and CDR2 SNEGSKA (reference sequence). The CDR3 spans 11 residues. Trimming pared 4 bases from V and 8 bases from J, leaving 8 bases between.

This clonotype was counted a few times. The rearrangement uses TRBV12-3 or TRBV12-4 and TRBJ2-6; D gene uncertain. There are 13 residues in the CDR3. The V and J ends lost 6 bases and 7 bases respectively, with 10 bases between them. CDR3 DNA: TGTGCCAGCAGGCAGGCACGTGCCAACGTCCTGACTTTC. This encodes CASRQARANVLTF.

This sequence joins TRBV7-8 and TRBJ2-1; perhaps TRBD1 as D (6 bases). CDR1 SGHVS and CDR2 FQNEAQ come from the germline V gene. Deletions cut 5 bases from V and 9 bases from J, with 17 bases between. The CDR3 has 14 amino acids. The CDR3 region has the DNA TGTGCCAGCAGCCCCCGGACAGTCATGGGTGAGCAGTTCTTC. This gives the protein CASSPRTVMGEQFF.

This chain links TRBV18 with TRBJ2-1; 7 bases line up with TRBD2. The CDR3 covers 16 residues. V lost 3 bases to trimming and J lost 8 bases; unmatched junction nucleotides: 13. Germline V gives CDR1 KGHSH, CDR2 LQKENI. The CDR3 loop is CASSPRLARDFYEQFF. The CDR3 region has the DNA TGTGCCAGCTCACCGAGACTAGCCCGAGATTTTTATGAGCAGTTCTTC.

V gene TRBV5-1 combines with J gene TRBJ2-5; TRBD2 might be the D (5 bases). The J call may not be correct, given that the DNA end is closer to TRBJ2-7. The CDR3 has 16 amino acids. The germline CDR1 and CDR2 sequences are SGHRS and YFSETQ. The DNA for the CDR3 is TGCGCCAGCAGCTACGCCGCGGGCGTCCTCTCATACGAGCAGTACTTC. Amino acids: CASSYAAGVLSYEQYF.

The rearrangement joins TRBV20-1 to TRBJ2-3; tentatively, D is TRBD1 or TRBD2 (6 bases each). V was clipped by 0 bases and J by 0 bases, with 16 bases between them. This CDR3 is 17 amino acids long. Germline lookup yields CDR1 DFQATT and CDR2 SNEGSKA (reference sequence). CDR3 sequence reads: CSARDPAGQSSTDTQYF. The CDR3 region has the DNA TGCAGTGCTAGAGACCCCGCGGGACAATCAAGCACAGATACGCAGTATTTT.

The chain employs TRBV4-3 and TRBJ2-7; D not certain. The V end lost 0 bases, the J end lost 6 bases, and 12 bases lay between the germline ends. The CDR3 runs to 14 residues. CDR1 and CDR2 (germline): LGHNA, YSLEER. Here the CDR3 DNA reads TGCGCCAGCAGCCAAGATCTAGTATGGGGCGAGCAGTACTTC. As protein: CASSQDLVWGEQYF.

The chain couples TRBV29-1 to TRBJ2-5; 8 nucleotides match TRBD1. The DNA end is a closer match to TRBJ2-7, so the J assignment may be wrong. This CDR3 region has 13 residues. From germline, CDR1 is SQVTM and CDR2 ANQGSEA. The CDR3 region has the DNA TGCAGCGCCGTGGACAGGGCAGGCTACGAGCAGTACTTC. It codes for CSAVDRAGYEQYF.

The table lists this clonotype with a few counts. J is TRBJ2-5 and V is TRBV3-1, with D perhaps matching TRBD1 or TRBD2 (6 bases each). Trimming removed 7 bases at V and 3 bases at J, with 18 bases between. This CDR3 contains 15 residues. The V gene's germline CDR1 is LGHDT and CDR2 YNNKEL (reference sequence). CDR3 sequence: CASTLSDGGKETQYF. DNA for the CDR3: TGTGCCAGCACCCTAAGCGACGGGGGCAAAGAGACCCAGTACTTC.

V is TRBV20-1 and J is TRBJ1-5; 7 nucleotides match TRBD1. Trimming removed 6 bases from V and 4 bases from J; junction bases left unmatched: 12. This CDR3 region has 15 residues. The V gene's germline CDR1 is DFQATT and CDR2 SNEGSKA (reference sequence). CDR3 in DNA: TGCAGTGCCAAAGCATCCGAGACAGGGAATCAGCCCCAGCATTTT. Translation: CSAKASETGNQPQHF.

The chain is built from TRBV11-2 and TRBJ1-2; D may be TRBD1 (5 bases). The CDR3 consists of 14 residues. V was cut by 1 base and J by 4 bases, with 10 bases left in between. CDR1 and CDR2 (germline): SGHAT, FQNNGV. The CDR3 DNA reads TGTGCCAGCAGCTTAGGGGGCAGGAGCTATGGCTACACCTTC. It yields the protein CASSLGGRSYGYTF.

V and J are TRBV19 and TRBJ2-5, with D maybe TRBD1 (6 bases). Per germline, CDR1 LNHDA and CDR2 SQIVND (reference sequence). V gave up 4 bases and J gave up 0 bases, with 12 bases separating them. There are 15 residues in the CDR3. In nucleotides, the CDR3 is TGTGCCAGTAGTAGGCGCGGACAGTACCAAGAGACCCAGTACTTC. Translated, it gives CASSRRGQYQETQYF.